The present entry profiles one T cell receptor beta chain with its context. Its cognate antigen has yet to be identified. Per-base qualities were not stored, and no clone one base away is much larger. The ophthalmopathy patients had moderately to severely active disease, with a Clinical Activity Score of 3 or higher, a NOSPECS grade of 4 or higher, and a disease duration of less than 3 months. Patients with other autoimmune diseases, uncontrolled infections, pregnancy or lactation were excluded from the study. Clinical symptoms, serum thyroxine, TRAb, thyroid ultrasound and orbital computed tomography formed the basis of the diagnosis. Ficoll-Paque density gradient centrifugation was used to isolate PBMCs from 10 ml of fresh peripheral blood. Trizol reagent was used to extract the total RNA, and its quality was then checked on an Agilent 2100 Bioanalyzer. The sample comes from a study of Graves' ophthalmopathy and Graves' hyperthyroidism (dated by TCRdb to 2016 to 2019). Looking at the study overall: Peripheral blood was collected at initial diagnosis, before any treatment. Following sampling, methimazole starting at 30 mg daily was administered to hyperthyroidism patients, and high-dose intravenous methylprednisolone was administered to ophthalmopathy patients. The independent validation cohort included approximately 19 hyperthyroidism patients plus 17 patients who later progressed from hyperthyroidism to ophthalmopathy. The study used TCR beta repertoire signatures to distinguish Graves' ophthalmopathy from Graves' hyperthyroidism and to predict progression to ophthalmopathy. In total, around 140 blood samples were TCR-sequenced: under 45 ophthalmopathy, some 72 hyperthyroidism and about 17 hyperthyroidism-to-ophthalmopathy patients. A discovery set of 100 or so patients (43 ophthalmopathy, 55 to 60 stable hyperthyroidism) was enrolled to explore V-J signatures distinguishing ophthalmopathy from hyperthyroidism. In five or six hyperthyroidism patients, T-cell repertoires of thyroid tissue and blood were compared.

TCR beta CDR3 regions were amplified from RNA transcripts for repertoire sequencing. A first-round RT-PCR used HTBI primers with the Qiagen OneStep RT-PCR kit, followed by a second-round multiplex PCR, size selection and purification. Libraries were sequenced paired-end with 100 bp reads on an Illumina HiSeq2000. On the study's bioinformatics: Reads were processed with SOAPnuke, discarding reads with adapters, uncalled bases, mean Phred below 15, or no exact constant-primer or identifier match. COPE v1.2.5 was used to merge high-quality paired reads. Each unique nucleotide sequence was defined as a clonotype, and clonotypes were aligned to IMGT TRB V, D and J references with MiTCR v1.1. The analysis was limited to V-J combinations with a frequency above 0.0001, which together covered 98% to 99.2% of repertoires. For each V-J combination, a TCR clonal expansion and chaos score was defined as F50 clonal expansion divided by the chaos observed in the TCRdist matrix. Features were reduced by Welch's t-statistics and random forest to approximately 13 V-J combinations, which fed a naive Bayes classifier. The Morisita-Horn index was used to measure how similar the thyroid and blood repertoires were. The public sequencing data were trimmed at Q25 with fastp and processed into clonotypes with MiXCR by TCRdb, which kept only in-frame beta chains. Each CDR3 protein gets just one entry, which takes the most common genes and DNA from the rows behind it. The V and J calls here are based on TCRdb, not the publication. In this sample the table shows hundreds of thousands of distinct CDR3 sequences, around 50% of which occur a single time. The ten largest clones add up to roughly 50% of the sample.

Summary of the overall study and its limitations: In cross-validation, the 13-signature model distinguished ophthalmopathy from stable hyperthyroidism with approximately 85% sensitivity and just under 84% specificity, and in the test set the corresponding values were roughly 80% and 75%. Most of the expanded thyroid clonotypes with a frequency above 0.001 were also detected in blood, and it was suggested that the thyroid immune response may be reflected by blood repertoires. No statistical method was used to set the sample size in advance, and the investigators knew which group each participant was assigned to. In validation, the model predicted ophthalmopathy progression with over 60% sensitivity and less than 80% specificity; fewer than 15 predicted patients were CT-confirmed with GO in a median of 6.5 months.

Deletion took 3 bases off V and 2 bases off J, with a span of 8 bases between the germline ends. The CDR3, cysteine through phenylalanine, is 12 amino acids long. Just the 36-base CDR3 DNA is kept, in frame starting at base 1. CDR1 and CDR2 (DFQATT, SNEGSKA) derive from the germline V gene (reference sequence). The V and J segments used are TRBV20-1 and TRBJ2-7; the D gene cannot be resolved reliably. Sequenced material: peripheral blood. The clonotype was recovered from an adult man with Graves' ophthalmopathy. The CDR3 protein sequence reads: CSASSRAYEQYF. At the DNA level, the sequence is TGCAGTGCTAGCAGTAGAGCCTACGAGCAGTACTTC.